One sample yielded the 18 T cell receptor beta chains listed below, sequenced in a study of blood T cell repertoires in COVID-19. Libraries were prepared by immunoSEQ multiplex PCR; TCRdb keeps only in-frame clonotypes and omits some of them. The sample has 300,000 to 400,000 clones, 88% seen once. The sequenced material came from peripheral blood. These receptors all stem from a woman between 65 and 79 years old with COVID-19, enrolled during active disease.

In DNA form, the CDR3 reads TGTGCCAGCAGCTCCTCCCTGAACTATGGCTACACCTTC. It codes for CASSSSLNYGYTF. This chain joins TRBV9 and TRBJ1-2; no definite D call. V lost 4 bases and J 2 bases, leaving 9 bases between the germline ends. The CDR3 runs to 13 residues. Per germline, CDR1 SGDLS and CDR2 YYNGEE.

The chain employs TRBV6-2 or TRBV6-3 and TRBJ2-5, with 8 bases lining up with TRBD2. This CDR3 is built from 15 residues. V shed 4 bases, J shed 4 bases, and the junction held 8 bases outside the gene matches. From germline, CDR1 is MNHEY and CDR2 SVGEGT. The CDR3 region has the DNA TGTGCCAGCAGTTGGTCCAGCGGGGGAGGAGAGACCCAGTACTTC. Translating it yields CASSWSSGGGETQYF.

The chain is built from TRBV30 and TRBJ1-1, with TRBD1 matching 9 bases. The CDR3 contains 18 residues. J lost 3 bases, V lost 0 bases, and 14 bases had no gene match. From germline, CDR1 is GTSNPN and CDR2 SVGIG (reference sequence). CDR3 nucleotide sequence: TGTGCCTGGAGTGTACAGGACAGGGGAAAGATAAGGGACACTGAAGCTTTCTTT. It codes for CAWSVQDRGKIRDTEAFF.

This chain joins TRBV11-3 and TRBJ1-2; 7 bases align to TRBD1. Germline CDR1 and CDR2: SGHNT and YENEEA. CDR3 length: 17 amino acids. The ends lost 2 bases at V and 1 base at J; junction bases unmatched: 10. This CDR3 is CASSLRPYNRGNYGYTF. As DNA, the CDR3 is TGTGCCAGCAGCTTACGGCCCTACAACAGGGGTAACTATGGCTACACCTTC.

The rearrangement joins TRBV25-1 to TRBJ1-6, with 7 bases identical to TRBD1. Germline V gene data show CDR1 as MGHDK and CDR2 as SYGVNS. The CDR3 length is 14 residues. V gave up 1 base and J gave up 14 bases; unmatched junction bases: 8. The CDR3 DNA reads TGTGCCAGCAGTGAATCCGGGACAGTCCTGACCCTCCACTTT. Residues: CASSESGTVLTLHF.

The gene calls are TRBV9 and TRBJ2-5; 9 bases are shared with TRBD1. Germline values: CDR1 SGDLS, CDR2 YYNGEE. There are 14 residues in the CDR3. V lost 4 bases, J lost 5 bases, and 6 bases stayed unmatched. The CDR3 DNA sequence: TGTGCCAGCAGCTCCCCCGGGACAGGGGAGACCCAGTACTTC. Translation: CASSSPGTGETQYF.

The chain links TRBV4-1 to TRBJ1-2; D possibly corresponds to TRBD1 (5 bases). The V gene's germline CDR1 is MGHRA and CDR2 YSYEKL. Trimming cost V 1 base and J 6 bases, with 12 bases left between them. This CDR3 is 14 amino acids long. The CDR3 DNA reads TGCGCCAGCAGCCAAGCCCGGGGGGGAAATGGCTACACCTTC. Its protein product is CASSQARGGNGYTF.

The chain combines TRBV29-1 with TRBJ1-1; D unresolved. V gave up 4 bases and J gave up 0 bases, with 9 bases separating them. CDR1 and CDR2 (germline): SQVTM, ANQGSEA. The CDR3 is 13 residues long. In nucleotides, the CDR3 is TGCAGCGTTGTCAGGCCCTTGAACACTGAAGCTTTCTTT. It yields the protein CSVVRPLNTEAFF.

The chain couples TRBV5-1 to TRBJ2-7; 7 bases agree with TRBD1. V lost 5 bases and J lost 3; bases outside the gene matches: 5. Germline V gene data show CDR1 as SGHRS and CDR2 as YFSETQ. The CDR3 spans 13 residues. CDR3 residues: CASSPDRFYEQYF. The CDR3 nucleotides read TGCGCCAGCAGTCCGGACAGGTTCTACGAGCAGTACTTC.

The chain couples TRBV4-1 to TRBJ2-3; 9 bases match TRBD2. The germline V gene has CDR1 MGHRA and CDR2 YSYEKL. After removal of 3 bases from V and 4 bases from J, the junction contained 5 bases not matched to a gene. This CDR3 region has 15 residues. CDR3 loop: CASSHTSGYADTQYF. In nucleotides, the CDR3 is TGCGCCAGCAGCCATACTAGCGGGTACGCAGATACGCAGTATTTT.

This clone was seen a few times. V gene TRBV7-9 combines with J gene TRBJ1-2; TRBD1 might be the D (6 bases). This CDR3 has 14 amino acids. V was pared by 3 bases and J by 4 bases, with 12 bases between. Germline CDR1 SEHNR, CDR2 FQNEAQ (reference sequence). As DNA, the CDR3 is TGTGCCAGCAGCTTGCGGGGGACAACCTATGGCTACACCTTC. Its translation: CASSLRGTTYGYTF.

This clone has just a few counts. The V and J genes are TRBV12-3 or TRBV12-4 and TRBJ1-1; D possibly corresponds to TRBD1 (6 bases). This CDR3 has 13 residues. V gave up 5 bases and J gave up 3 bases, with 10 bases separating them. CDR3 residues: CASSPRQDTEAFF. CDR3 DNA: TGTGCCAGCAGTCCTAGACAGGACACTGAAGCTTTCTTT.

This rearrangement joins TRBV6-1 to TRBJ1-5, with D unclear. The CDR3 spans 12 residues. Trimming took off 3 bases at V and 4 bases at J, with 4 bases between the two ends. The germline V gene encodes CDR1 MNHNS and CDR2 SASEGT. The CDR3 loop is CASSESNQPQHF. CDR3 DNA sequence: TGTGCCAGCAGTGAGTCTAATCAGCCCCAGCATTTT.

The gene calls are TRBV30 and TRBJ2-7, with 8 bases lining up with TRBD2. CDR1 and CDR2 (germline): GTSNPN, SVGIG (reference sequence). The CDR3 runs 12 residues. The trim removed 2 bases at V and 6 bases at J, leaving 3 bases unmatched. CDR3 residues: CAWSRLAGEQYF. In nucleotides, the CDR3 is TGTGCCTGGAGTAGGCTAGCGGGCGAGCAGTACTTC.

V is TRBV5-4 and J is TRBJ2-7; 7 bases agree with TRBD1. The CDR3 extends over 13 amino acids. After removal of 4 bases from V and 5 bases from J, the junction contained 6 bases not matched to a gene. The germline V gene has CDR1 SGHNT and CDR2 YYREEE (reference sequence). CDR3 loop: CASSPGQGDEQYF. As DNA, the CDR3 is TGTGCCAGCAGCCCCGGGCAGGGGGACGAGCAGTACTTC. The whole variable domain, filled in from reference TRBV5-4 and TRBJ2-7, reads ETGVTQSPTHLIKTRGQQVTLRCSSQSGHNTVSWYQQALGQGPQFIFQYYREEENGRGNFPPRFSGLQFPNYSSELNVNALELDDSALYLCASSPGQGDEQYFGPGTRLTVT.

The gene calls are TRBV29-1 and TRBJ2-3; 12 bases fit TRBD2. This CDR3 contains 16 residues. V lost 5 bases to trimming and J lost 3 bases; unmatched junction nucleotides: 9. Per germline, CDR1 SQVTM and CDR2 ANQGSEA. The CDR3 sequence is CSVLRLAGVGTDTQYF. Written as DNA, the CDR3 is TGCAGCGTTCTGCGACTAGCGGGAGTCGGTACAGATACGCAGTATTTT.

V gene TRBV19 combines with J gene TRBJ1-5; 8 nucleotides line up with TRBD1. The CDR3 is 16 amino acids. V was pared by 3 bases and J by 4 bases, with 8 bases of the junction left unmatched. Germline CDR1 reads LNHDA; CDR2 reads SQIVND (reference sequence). The CDR3 reads CASSIPRTGINQPQHF. The CDR3 nucleotides are TGTGCCAGTAGTATCCCCCGGACAGGGATTAATCAGCCCCAGCATTTT. The whole variable domain, remainder taken from reference TRBV19 and TRBJ1-5, is DGGITQSPKYLFRKEGQNVTLSCEQNLNHDAMYWYRQDPGQGLRLIYYSQIVNDFQKGDIAEGYSVSREKKESFPLTVTSAQKNPTAFYLCASSIPRTGINQPQHFGDGTRLSIL.

V is TRBV21-1 and J is TRBJ1-2; no DNA check was done on the table's D call, TRBD1. TRBV21-1 is an annotated pseudogene. The CDR3 sequence is 17 residues long. CDR3 residues: CASSKLFLGRGNYGYTF. In nucleotides, the CDR3 is TGTGCCAGCAGCAAACTCTTTCTTGGCAGGGGGAACTATGGCTACACCTTC.